These T cell receptor beta chains were read from a single sample in a study of T cell responses to AZD1222 COVID-19 vaccine. Sequencing was performed with immunoSEQ multiplex PCR; in TCRdb, only in-frame clones are kept and a portion is missing. The table records tens of thousands of clones, around 87% of them present only once. The input for sequencing was peripheral blood, taken on day 0 of AZD1222 vaccination. The origin of the receptors is an adult in good health. Each CDR3 is given with its conserved first and last residue. D genes are given only for firm matches. Some rows have no size entry. The others give once, few or many, or a class for an expanded clone.

clone_size: few; d_call: .; v_call: TRBV7-7; j_call: TRBJ2-2; cdr3_aa: CATGRTGGELFF; cdr3_nt: TGTGCTACGGGGCGGACGGGCGGGGAGCTGTTTTTT
clone_size: .; d_call: TRBD1; v_call: TRBV30; j_call: TRBJ1-5; cdr3_aa: CAWRVQGALNQPQHF; cdr3_nt: TGTGCCTGGAGGGTACAGGGGGCTTTGAATCAGCCCCAGCATTTT
clone_size: .; d_call: TRBD2; v_call: TRBV3-1/TRBV3-2; j_call: TRBJ2-7; cdr3_aa: CASSNQLAGFPYEQYF; cdr3_nt: TGTGCCAGCAGCAACCAACTAGCGGGTTTCCCCTACGAGCAGTACTTC
clone_size: .; d_call: .; v_call: TRBV28; j_call: TRBJ2-5; cdr3_aa: CASSLSPWSSRGQETQYF; cdr3_nt: TGTGCCAGCAGTTTAAGTCCTTGGTCTAGCCGGGGGCAAGAGACCCAGTACTTC
clone_size: .; d_call: TRBD1; v_call: TRBV5-1; j_call: TRBJ1-3; cdr3_aa: CASSSGQAPGNTIYF; cdr3_nt: TGCGCCAGCAGCTCGGGACAGGCCCCTGGAAACACCATATATTTT
clone_size: .; d_call: .; v_call: TRBV10-2; j_call: TRBJ1-2; cdr3_aa: CASMGDRREKGYTF; cdr3_nt: TGCGCCAGCATGGGCGATCGAAGGGAGAAAGGCTACACCTTC
clone_size: .; d_call: .; v_call: TRBV19; j_call: TRBJ1-3; cdr3_aa: CASKVAGRRWNTIYF; cdr3_nt: TGTGCCAGTAAGGTCGCGGGACGTCGGTGGAACACCATATATTTT
clone_size: few; d_call: .; v_call: TRBV6-4; j_call: TRBJ2-1; cdr3_aa: CASSAQDSPNEQFF; cdr3_nt: TGTGCCAGCAGTGCCCAGGACTCGCCCAATGAGCAGTTCTTC
clone_size: .; d_call: .; v_call: TRBV7-8; j_call: TRBJ1-3; cdr3_aa: CASSLNLLGGRYGNTIYF; cdr3_nt: TGTGCCAGCAGCTTAAATTTATTGGGCGGAAGATATGGAAACACCATATATTTT
clone_size: .; d_call: TRBD1; v_call: TRBV15; j_call: TRBJ1-2; cdr3_aa: CATSRPDRGNYGYTF; cdr3_nt: TGTGCCACCAGCAGGCCGGACAGGGGGAACTATGGCTACACCTTC
clone_size: .; d_call: TRBD2; v_call: TRBV27; j_call: TRBJ2-1; cdr3_aa: CASSLISGRINEQFF; cdr3_nt: TGTGCCAGCAGTTTAATTAGCGGGAGAATCAATGAGCAGTTCTTC
clone_size: .; d_call: .; v_call: TRBV12-3/TRBV12-4; j_call: TRBJ1-1; cdr3_aa: CASSQGNTEAFF; cdr3_nt: TGTGCCAGCTCTCAAGGGAACACTGAAGCTTTCTTT
clone_size: .; d_call: .; v_call: TRBV29-1; j_call: TRBJ1-1; cdr3_aa: CSVRRGGEAFF; cdr3_nt: TGCAGCGTTCGCAGGGGTGGTGAAGCTTTCTTT
clone_size: .; d_call: .; v_call: TRBV6-2/TRBV6-3; j_call: TRBJ2-1; cdr3_aa: CASSAWLYNEQFF; cdr3_nt: TGTGCCAGCAGTGCCTGGCTTTACAATGAGCAGTTCTTC
clone_size: once; d_call: .; v_call: TRBV6-5; j_call: TRBJ1-1; cdr3_aa: CASTQAGEATEAFF; cdr3_nt: TGTGCCAGCACCCAAGCAGGGGAAGCCACTGAAGCTTTCTTT
clone_size: .; d_call: .; v_call: TRBV7-9; j_call: TRBJ1-6; cdr3_aa: CASSLEGMSPLHF; cdr3_nt: TGTGCCAGCAGCTTAGAAGGGATGAGCCCCCTCCACTTT
clone_size: .; d_call: .; v_call: TRBV9; j_call: TRBJ2-3; cdr3_aa: CASSPPGGVATDTQYF; cdr3_nt: TGTGCCAGCAGCCCTCCCGGGGGCGTTGCCACAGATACGCAGTATTTT
clone_size: .; d_call: .; v_call: TRBV28; j_call: TRBJ2-7; cdr3_aa: CASSSGPYEQYF; cdr3_nt: TGTGCCAGCAGTTCCGGTCCCTACGAGCAGTACTTC
clone_size: .; d_call: .; v_call: TRBV6-5; j_call: TRBJ1-5; cdr3_aa: CASSGNSNQPQHF; cdr3_nt: TGTGCCAGCAGCGGTAATAGCAATCAGCCCCAGCATTTT
clone_size: .; d_call: .; v_call: TRBV2; j_call: TRBJ1-4; cdr3_aa: CASTIGGGEKLFF; cdr3_nt: TGTGCCAGCACTATAGGGGGTGGGGAAAAACTGTTTTTT
clone_size: .; d_call: .; v_call: TRBV4-3; j_call: TRBJ2-1; cdr3_aa: CASSQAENNEQFF; cdr3_nt: TGCGCCAGCAGCCAAGCCGAGAACAATGAGCAGTTCTTC
clone_size: few; d_call: TRBD2; v_call: TRBV6-4; j_call: TRBJ2-2; cdr3_aa: CASSAGGGTGELFF; cdr3_nt: TGTGCCAGCAGTGCCGGGGGGGGCACCGGGGAGCTGTTTTTT
clone_size: .; d_call: TRBD1; v_call: TRBV4-1; j_call: TRBJ2-6; cdr3_aa: CASSPFLRTGKSGANVLTF; cdr3_nt: TGCGCCAGCAGCCCCTTCCTAAGGACAGGGAAGAGTGGGGCCAACGTCCTGACTTTC
clone_size: .; d_call: .; v_call: TRBV3-1/TRBV3-2; j_call: TRBJ2-2; cdr3_aa: CASSLGVGTGELFF; cdr3_nt: TGTGCCAGCAGCCTGGGGGTCGGCACCGGGGAGCTGTTTTTT
clone_size: .; d_call: .; v_call: TRBV5-4; j_call: TRBJ1-5; cdr3_aa: CASSSGGEGQPQHF; cdr3_nt: TGTGCCAGCAGCTCTGGCGGGGAGGGTCAGCCCCAGCATTTT
clone_size: .; d_call: TRBD2; v_call: TRBV11-2; j_call: TRBJ2-3; cdr3_aa: CASSPGGTTDTQYF; cdr3_nt: TGTGCCAGCAGCCCGGGGGGGACCACAGATACGCAGTATTTT
clone_size: .; d_call: TRBD2; v_call: TRBV19; j_call: TRBJ2-3; cdr3_aa: CASSVTSAGTDTQYF; cdr3_nt: TGTGCCAGTAGTGTGACTAGCGCTGGCACAGATACGCAGTATTTT
clone_size: .; d_call: TRBD1; v_call: TRBV4-3; j_call: TRBJ1-1; cdr3_aa: CASSRTGGNTEAFF; cdr3_nt: TGCGCCAGCAGCCGGACAGGGGGAAACACTGAAGCTTTCTTT
clone_size: once; d_call: .; v_call: TRBV24-1; j_call: TRBJ1-2; cdr3_aa: CATSDLKGYGYTF; cdr3_nt: TGTGCCACCAGTGATTTAAAGGGATATGGCTACACCTTC
clone_size: .; d_call: TRBD1; v_call: TRBV28; j_call: TRBJ1-1; cdr3_aa: CASTTGQDEAFF; cdr3_nt: TGTGCCAGCACCACGGGACAGGACGAAGCTTTCTTT
clone_size: .; d_call: TRBD2; v_call: TRBV18; j_call: TRBJ2-7; cdr3_aa: CASSPGTSGSYEQYF; cdr3_nt: TGTGCCAGCTCACCAGGTACTAGCGGTTCCTACGAGCAGTACTTC
clone_size: once; d_call: .; v_call: TRBV6-5; j_call: TRBJ2-5; cdr3_aa: CASSYSGRGTQETQYF; cdr3_nt: TGTGCCAGCAGTTACTCGGGTCGGGGCACTCAAGAGACCCAGTACTTC
clone_size: .; d_call: .; v_call: TRBV7-2; j_call: TRBJ2-1; cdr3_aa: CASSLASASYNEQFF; cdr3_nt: TGTGCCAGCAGCTTAGCCTCGGCCTCCTACAATGAGCAGTTCTTC
clone_size: .; d_call: .; v_call: TRBV6-5; j_call: TRBJ2-7; cdr3_aa: CASSYNRFLTSYEQYF; cdr3_nt: TGTGCCAGCAGTTATAACAGGTTCCTAACCTCCTACGAGCAGTACTTC
clone_size: .; d_call: TRBD1; v_call: TRBV2; j_call: TRBJ1-2; cdr3_aa: CASSPDRGRPGYTF; cdr3_nt: TGTGCCAGCAGCCCGGACAGGGGGCGGCCTGGCTACACCTTC
clone_size: .; d_call: .; v_call: TRBV4-1; j_call: TRBJ2-2; cdr3_aa: CASSQGSRGELFF; cdr3_nt: TGCGCCAGCAGCCAAGGTTCTCGCGGGGAGCTGTTTTTT
clone_size: few; d_call: .; v_call: TRBV6-1; j_call: TRBJ2-7; cdr3_aa: CASSEILYEQYF; cdr3_nt: TGTGCCAGCAGTGAGATTCTCTACGAGCAGTACTTC
clone_size: once; d_call: TRBD1; v_call: TRBV28; j_call: TRBJ2-7; cdr3_aa: CAISVPGQGSGEQYF; cdr3_nt: TGTGCCATTTCGGTCCCGGGACAGGGGTCGGGCGAGCAGTACTTC
clone_size: .; d_call: .; v_call: TRBV27; j_call: TRBJ1-5; cdr3_aa: CASSFQGSNQPQHF; cdr3_nt: TGTGCCAGCAGTTTTCAGGGCAGCAATCAGCCCCAGCATTTT
clone_size: once; d_call: TRBD2; v_call: TRBV27; j_call: TRBJ2-7; cdr3_aa: CASSSFGRAGEQYF; cdr3_nt: TGTGCCAGCAGTAGCTTCGGGAGGGCCGGGGAGCAGTACTTC
clone_size: .; d_call: TRBD2; v_call: TRBV4-1; j_call: TRBJ2-1; cdr3_aa: CASSPSRTSSNEQFF; cdr3_nt: TGCGCCAGCAGCCCCTCACGGACTAGCTCCAATGAGCAGTTCTTC
clone_size: .; d_call: TRBD1; v_call: TRBV19; j_call: TRBJ1-1; cdr3_aa: CASGRGLWNTEAFF; cdr3_nt: TGTGCCAGTGGCAGGGGGCTTTGGAACACTGAAGCTTTCTTT
clone_size: .; d_call: .; v_call: TRBV29-1; j_call: TRBJ2-2; cdr3_aa: CSVDVGGRGTGELFF; cdr3_nt: TGCAGCGTTGACGTCGGGGGGCGTGGAACCGGGGAGCTGTTTTTT
clone_size: .; d_call: .; v_call: TRBV10-3; j_call: TRBJ1-2; cdr3_aa: CAISEFGKEVYGYTF; cdr3_nt: TGTGCCATCAGTGAATTTGGGAAGGAGGTCTATGGCTACACCTTC
clone_size: .; d_call: .; v_call: TRBV5-6; j_call: TRBJ2-1; cdr3_aa: CASSLGGAEQFF; cdr3_nt: TGTGCCAGCAGCCTTGGGGGGGCTGAGCAGTTCTTC
clone_size: medium-sized; d_call: TRBD1; v_call: TRBV4-2; j_call: TRBJ2-7; cdr3_aa: CASSHMTGGSYEQYF; cdr3_nt: TGTGCCAGCAGCCACATGACAGGGGGCTCCTACGAGCAGTACTTC
clone_size: .; d_call: TRBD1; v_call: TRBV6-6; j_call: TRBJ2-1; cdr3_aa: CASGLGQGSYNEQFF; cdr3_nt: TGTGCCAGCGGCCTGGGACAGGGTTCGTACAATGAGCAGTTCTTC
clone_size: .; d_call: TRBD1; v_call: TRBV30; j_call: TRBJ1-5; cdr3_aa: CAWSQGGQSNQPQHF; cdr3_nt: TGTGCCTGGAGCCAGGGGGGCCAGAGCAATCAGCCCCAGCATTTT
clone_size: .; d_call: .; v_call: TRBV7-2; j_call: TRBJ2-6; cdr3_aa: CASTSAVKVSGANVLTF; cdr3_nt: TGTGCCAGCACCTCGGCAGTAAAAGTTTCTGGGGCCAACGTCCTGACTTTC